This T cell receptor beta chain came from a study of control samples from healthy donors and cancer patients. Sequenced by immunoSEQ multiplex PCR; TCRdb stores in-frame clones only, minus some. Of some 110,000 clones listed, about 83% are singletons. The TCR originated in a woman aged 50 to 60 in good health. Sequencing was carried out using blood.

CDR3 region: CASSSPNRATYGYTF. Written as DNA, the CDR3 is TGTGCCAGCAGCTCCCCAAACCGGGCTACCTATGGCTACACCTTC. The rearrangement uses TRBV11-2 and TRBJ1-2, with no clear D. The V end was cut by 4 bases, the J end by 4 bases, with 16 bases between. The CDR3 runs 15 residues. In germline, CDR1 is SGHAT, CDR2 FQNNGV.